This T cell receptor beta chain stems from a study of CD8 T cells in Susac syndrome. Turning to the study itself: Active disease was present in about 6 of the sequenced Susac syndrome patients, and remission in eight or nine.

When the RNA was reverse transcribed, random hexamers were used with an input of roughly 0.5 to 1 ug. The TCR beta CDR3 was amplified by immunoSEQ multiplex PCR across 54 Vbeta, 13 Jbeta. MiXCR, run by TCRdb on the immunoSEQ multiplex PCR reads, gives a single entry per CDR3 protein. The sample yields some 240,000 distinct CDR3 sequences, 90% to 97% seen once. From blood CD8+ and CD4+ T cells, TCR beta sequences were generated. Patients having Susac syndrome satisfied recently defined diagnostic criteria for definite or probable disease. Germline V lookup: CDR1 SGDLS, CDR2 YYNGEE. V was pared by 0 bases and J by 10 bases, with 16 bases between. CDR3 length equals 14 residues.

This clonotype was sampled from a human donor with Susac syndrome. The chain links TRBV9 to TRBJ2-5; a possible D gene is TRBD1 (5 bases). Material for sequencing was CD4+ T cells from PBMCs. CDR3 amino acids: CASSVAAEPRDQYF. CDR3 bases: TGTGCCAGCAGCGTAGCTGCGGAGCCCAGGGACCAGTACTTC.